Shown below are 12 T cell receptor beta chains from a single sample sequenced in a study of T-cell memory formation after mild COVID-19. One entry per CDR3 protein results from TCRdb running MiXCR on the 5' RACE reads. This table holds around 250,000 distinct CDR3 sequences, roughly 15% found once. Material for sequencing was PBMCs or a T cell subset sorted from them (not recorded which). The receptor set was obtained from a man between 18 and 35 years old who had mild COVID-19 (a few samples of this study predate the infection). Cell type and time point are not known.

The rearrangement uses TRBV5-1 and TRBJ1-6; D perhaps matches TRBD1 (5 bases). Germline CDR1 and CDR2: SGHRS and YFSETQ. CDR3 length equals 15 residues. The ends were cut back, 4 bases at V and 8 bases at J, with 16 bases in the middle. CDR3: CASSPGLSKDSPLHF. CDR3 in DNA: TGCGCCAGCAGCCCGGGACTGTCCAAGGATTCACCCCTCCACTTT.

The rearrangement uses TRBV20-1 and TRBJ2-3, with D perhaps TRBD2 (7 bases). Trimming left V 3 bases short and J 1 base short, with 14 bases between. This CDR3 is built from 15 residues. In germline, CDR1 is DFQATT, CDR2 SNEGSKA (reference sequence). The CDR3 here is CSASGGAGGTDTQYF. Written as DNA, the CDR3 is TGCAGTGCTAGTGGGGGGGCCGGTGGCACAGATACGCAGTATTTT.

The chain employs TRBV20-1 and TRBJ1-1; 8 nucleotides align to TRBD1. CDR3 length: 16 residues. Trimming at V came to 5 bases and at J to 0 bases, leaving 11 bases not matched to a gene. Germline loops: CDR1 DFQATT, CDR2 SNEGSKA (reference sequence). The CDR3 here is CSAPGQGGHLNTEAFF. CDR3 nucleotides: TGCAGTGCTCCCGGACAGGGAGGGCACCTGAACACTGAAGCTTTCTTT.

This chain joins TRBV5-1 and TRBJ2-2; tentative D call: TRBD2 (5 bases). The CDR3 covers 16 residues. V was shortened by 2 bases and J by 1 base, with 12 bases between the two germline ends. Germline lookup yields CDR1 SGHRS and CDR2 YFSETQ. CDR3 nucleotides: TGCGCCAGCAGCTTCCGGACTGGGATGAACACCGGGGAGCTGTTTTTT. This encodes CASSFRTGMNTGELFF. The full variable domain, its missing parts supplied by reference TRBV5-1 and TRBJ2-2, is KAGVTQTPRYLIKTRGQQVTLSCSPISGHRSVSWYQQTPGQGLQFLFEYFSETQRNKGNFPGRFSGRQFSNSRSEMNVSTLELGDSALYLCASSFRTGMNTGELFFGEGSRLTVL.

This clonotype was picked up many times. The genes are TRBV12-3 or TRBV12-4 and TRBJ2-2, with D perhaps given as TRBD1 or TRBD2 (5 bases each). The CDR3 has 11 residues. Trimming stripped 9 bases from V and 6 bases from J, with 8 bases between. The CDR3 nucleotides read TGTGCCAGTCGAGGGGCCGGGGAGCTGTTTTTT. Translated, it gives CASRGAGELFF.

This clonotype occurred many times. The chain combines TRBV7-9 with TRBJ2-3; D is unclear. V was cut by 5 bases and J by 6 bases, with 18 bases left in between. Germline lookup yields CDR1 SEHNR and CDR2 FQNEAQ (reference sequence). The CDR3 extends over 15 amino acids. Here the CDR3 reads CASSLRVMRSDTQYF. The CDR3 nucleotides are TGTGCCAGCAGCCTCCGGGTGATGAGGTCGGATACGCAGTATTTT.

There are a few counts of this clonotype. The chain is built from TRBV6-5 and TRBJ1-5, with 7 bases identical to TRBD1. Trimming cost V 6 bases and J 7 bases; bases outside gene matches: 12. CDR3 length: 15 amino acids. Germline V CDR1 and CDR2: MNHEY, SVGAGI. The CDR3 DNA reads TGTGCCAGCAGGACATTACAGGGGCTATACCAGCCCCAGCATTTT. Its protein is CASRTLQGLYQPQHF.

The CDR3 DNA reads as TGTGCCAGCAGCGTAGGGCGGGTACCTAGCACAGATACGCAGTATTTT. Amino acids: CASSVGRVPSTDTQYF. This sequence joins TRBV9 and TRBJ2-3; D might be TRBD2 (5 bases). This CDR3 spans 16 amino acids. Germline V gives CDR1 SGDLS, CDR2 YYNGEE. V lost 0 bases and J lost 0, with 11 bases in between.

The chain carries TRBV20-1 and TRBJ2-7; D is ambiguous. Per the germline V gene, CDR1 is DFQATT and CDR2 is SNEGSKA (reference sequence). The CDR3 length is 15 residues. V was shortened by 0 bases and J by 3 bases, with 15 bases between the two germline ends. The CDR3 sequence is CSARDKVHLSYEQYF. The CDR3 DNA is TGCAGTGCTAGAGATAAGGTACATTTGAGCTACGAGCAGTACTTC.

This clonotype has ten or more counts. V gene TRBV10-2 combines with J gene TRBJ2-5; maybe TRBD2 (6 bases). Germline-derived CDR1 and CDR2 are WSHSY and SAAADI. V lost 2 bases and J lost 0, with 16 bases in between. CDR3 size: 17 residues. CDR3 bases: TGCGCCAGCAGTGAGGGGTCCGGATGGGGGGACCAAGAGACCCAGTACTTC. Translation: CASSEGSGWGDQETQYF.

The chain carries TRBV6-6 and TRBJ2-3; TRBD1 matches 8 bases. Germline CDR1 reads MNHNY; CDR2 reads SVGAGI (reference sequence). J gave up 2 bases and V 3 bases, and 7 bases lay outside the gene matches. This CDR3 has 16 residues. DNA for the CDR3: TGTGCCAGCAGTTATCTTGGACAGGGCCCCACAGATACGCAGTATTTT. Amino acid sequence: CASSYLGQGPTDTQYF.

This clonotype was seen a few times. The chain combines TRBV29-1 with TRBJ2-1, with 9 bases lining up with TRBD2. The germline V gene has CDR1 SQVTM and CDR2 ANQGSEA. The junction had 6 bases not matched to a gene; V was cut back by 6 bases and J by 9 bases. The CDR3 spans 12 residues. The CDR3 sequence: CSVAGTSTEQFF. DNA of the CDR3: TGCAGCGTGGCCGGGACTAGCACTGAGCAGTTCTTC.